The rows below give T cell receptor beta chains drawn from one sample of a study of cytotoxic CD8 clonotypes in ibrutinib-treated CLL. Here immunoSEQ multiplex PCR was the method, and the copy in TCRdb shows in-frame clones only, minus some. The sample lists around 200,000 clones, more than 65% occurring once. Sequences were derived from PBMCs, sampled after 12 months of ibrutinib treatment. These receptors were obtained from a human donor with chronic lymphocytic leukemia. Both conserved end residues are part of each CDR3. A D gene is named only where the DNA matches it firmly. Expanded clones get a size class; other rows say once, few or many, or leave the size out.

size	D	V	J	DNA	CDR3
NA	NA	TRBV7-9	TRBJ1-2	TGTGCCAGCAGCCGTGGTGTTGTCGGGGGCGATGGCTACACCTTC	CASSRGVVGGDGYTF
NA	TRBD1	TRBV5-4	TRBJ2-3	TGTGCCAGCAGCTTGGAGACAGGGGGCACAGATACGCAGTATTTT	CASSLETGGTDTQYF
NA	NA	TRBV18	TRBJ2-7	TGTGCCAGCTCAGCGGGGCAGGTGGAGGGGACGTGGTACTTC	CASSAGQVEGTWYF
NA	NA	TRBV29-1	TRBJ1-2	TGCAGCGTACCCGGTTCTAACTATGGCTACACCTTC	CSVPGSNYGYTF
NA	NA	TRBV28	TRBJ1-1	TGTGCCAGCAGTTTACTTCTCGGGACCTTTGAAGCTTTCTTT	CASSLLLGTFEAFF
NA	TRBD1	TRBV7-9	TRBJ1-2	TGTGCCAGCAGCGCAGGACGACAGGGTATGAACTATGGCTACACCTTC	CASSAGRQGMNYGYTF
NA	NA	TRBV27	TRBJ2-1	TGTGCCAGCAGTTTATCCGGAGCGCAGGCAATATACAATGAGCAGTTCTTC	CASSLSGAQAIYNEQFF
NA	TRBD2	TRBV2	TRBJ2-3	TGTGCCAGCAGTGCCCTACCTACTAGCGGGAGAACAGATACGCAGTATTTT	CASSALPTSGRTDTQYF
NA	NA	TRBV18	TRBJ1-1	TGTGCCAGCTCACCAGGAGAAAACACTGAAGCTTTCTTT	CASSPGENTEAFF
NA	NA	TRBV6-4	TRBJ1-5	TGTGCCAGCAGTCCCGATGTGGGTCAGCCCCAGCATTTT	CASSPDVGQPQHF
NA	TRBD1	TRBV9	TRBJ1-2	TGTGCCAGCAGCGAGAGGACAGGGGAGGCTGGCTACACCTTC	CASSERTGEAGYTF
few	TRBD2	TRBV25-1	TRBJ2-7	TGTGCCAGCAGTGCCCTATGGGGGGGATACGAGCAGTACTTC	CASSALWGGYEQYF
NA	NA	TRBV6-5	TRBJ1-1	TGTGCCAGCAGTTACGAAGGGGTTGATACTTTCTTT	CASSYEGVDTFF
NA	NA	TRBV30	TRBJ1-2	TGTGCCTGGAGTGACCGCCTTGGGGGTTCCCTAGCTAACTATGGCTACACCTTC	CAWSDRLGGSLANYGYTF
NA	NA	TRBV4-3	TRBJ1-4	TGCGCCAGCAGCCAAGGGAACGAAGTTGGACGGGGTATTTCGAAACTGTTTTTT	CASSQGNEVGRGISKLFF
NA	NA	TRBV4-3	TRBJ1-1	TGCGCCAGCAGCCAAGATAGGGTTGGGGGCACTGAAGCTTTCTTT	CASSQDRVGGTEAFF
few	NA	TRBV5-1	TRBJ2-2	TGCGCCAGCAGCTTGTTGACTGGGCCTACAGGGGAGCTGTTTTTT	CASSLLTGPTGELFF
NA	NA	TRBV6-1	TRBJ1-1	TGTGCCAGCAGTGACCCCTCCGGGTCGGCCAGTAAAGCTTTCTTT	CASSDPSGSASKAFF
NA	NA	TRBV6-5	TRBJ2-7	TGTGCCAGCAGTTACGAAGCCTCCTACGAGCAGTACTTC	CASSYEASYEQYF
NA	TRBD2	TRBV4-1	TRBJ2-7	TGCGCCAGCAGCCTCGCCGCGGGGGGACCCTACGAGCAGTACTTC	CASSLAAGGPYEQYF
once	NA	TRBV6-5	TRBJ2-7	TGTGCCAGCAGTGCCGGGACCGGCTCCTACGAGCAGTACTTC	CASSAGTGSYEQYF
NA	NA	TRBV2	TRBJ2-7	TGTGCCAGCAGTGGAGAGACAGGACGTTCCTACGAGCAGTACTTC	CASSGETGRSYEQYF
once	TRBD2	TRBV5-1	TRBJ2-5	TGCGCCAGCAGCTTGGGACTAGCGGGAAGCCAAGAGACCCAGTACTTC	CASSLGLAGSQETQYF
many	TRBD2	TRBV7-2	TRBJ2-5	TGTGCCAGCAGCCTGCTAGCGGGGGGAGAGACCCAGTACTTC	CASSLLAGGETQYF
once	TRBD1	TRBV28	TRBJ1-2	TGTGCCAGCAGTTCCCAACGTTGGGAGGGACAGCCGAACTATGGCTACACCTTC	CASSSQRWEGQPNYGYTF
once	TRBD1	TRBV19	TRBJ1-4	TGTGCCAGTAGTATAGCCCCGGGACAGGGAGGTGAAAAACTGTTTTTT	CASSIAPGQGGEKLFF
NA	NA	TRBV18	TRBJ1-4	TGTGCCAGCTCACCGTCCCGGGCTTCAACTAATGAAAAACTGTTTTTT	CASSPSRASTNEKLFF
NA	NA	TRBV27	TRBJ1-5	TGTGCCAGCAGTTTACACGGACAGAATCAGCCCCAGCATTTT	CASSLHGQNQPQHF
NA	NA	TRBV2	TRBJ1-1	TGTGCCAGCAGTGAAGCAATATGGGCGGTGGAAGCTTTCTTT	CASSEAIWAVEAFF
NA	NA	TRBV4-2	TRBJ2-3	TGTGCCAGCAGTCAAAGCGAGGGGGCAGATACGCAGTATTTT	CASSQSEGADTQYF